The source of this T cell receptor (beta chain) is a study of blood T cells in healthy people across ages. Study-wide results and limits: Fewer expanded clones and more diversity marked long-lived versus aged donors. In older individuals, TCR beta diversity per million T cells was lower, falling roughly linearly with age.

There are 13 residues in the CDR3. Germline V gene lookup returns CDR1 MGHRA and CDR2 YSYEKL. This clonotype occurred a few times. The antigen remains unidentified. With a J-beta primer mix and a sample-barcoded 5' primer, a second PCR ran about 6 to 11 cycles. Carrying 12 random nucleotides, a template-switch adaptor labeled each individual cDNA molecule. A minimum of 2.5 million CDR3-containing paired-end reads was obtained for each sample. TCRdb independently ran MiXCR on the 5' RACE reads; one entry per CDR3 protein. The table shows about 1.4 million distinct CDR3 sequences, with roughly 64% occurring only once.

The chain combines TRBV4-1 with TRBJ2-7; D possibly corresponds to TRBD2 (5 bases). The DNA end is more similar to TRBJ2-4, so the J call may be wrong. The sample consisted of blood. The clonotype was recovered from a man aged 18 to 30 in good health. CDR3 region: CASSPQPGDIQYF. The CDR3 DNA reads TGCGCCAGCAGCCCTCAGCCCGGGGACATTCAGTACTTC.